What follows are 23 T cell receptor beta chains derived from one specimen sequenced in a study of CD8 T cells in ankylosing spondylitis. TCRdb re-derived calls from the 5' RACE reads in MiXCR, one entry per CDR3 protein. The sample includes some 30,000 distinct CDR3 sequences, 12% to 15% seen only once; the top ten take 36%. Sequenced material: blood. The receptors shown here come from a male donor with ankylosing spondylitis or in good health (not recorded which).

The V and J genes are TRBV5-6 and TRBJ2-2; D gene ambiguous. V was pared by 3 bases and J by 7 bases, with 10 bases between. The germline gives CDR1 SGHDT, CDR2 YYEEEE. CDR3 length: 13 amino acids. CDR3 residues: CASSSYDGGELFF. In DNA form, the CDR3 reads TGTGCCAGCAGCTCCTACGACGGCGGGGAGCTGTTTTTT.

CDR3 sequence: CASSATRPLGTGELFF. The CDR3 DNA is TGTGCCAGCAGTGCTACACGTCCGTTGGGCACCGGGGAGCTGTTTTTT. The chain has TRBV6-1 and TRBJ2-2; D unclear. The CDR3 is 16 amino acids. Trimming removed 4 bases from V and 4 bases from J, with 16 bases in between. Germline assignment: CDR1 MNHNS and CDR2 SASEGT.

CDR3 DNA: TGTGCCAGCAGTCAAGACTTAGGGCTAGCCAAAAACATTCAGTACTTC. This encodes CASSQDLGLAKNIQYF. The chain is built from TRBV6-5 and TRBJ2-4; D gene uncertain. The germline V gene has CDR1 MNHEY and CDR2 SVGAGI. This CDR3 comprises 16 residues. The V and J ends lost 5 bases and 0 bases respectively, with 14 bases between them.

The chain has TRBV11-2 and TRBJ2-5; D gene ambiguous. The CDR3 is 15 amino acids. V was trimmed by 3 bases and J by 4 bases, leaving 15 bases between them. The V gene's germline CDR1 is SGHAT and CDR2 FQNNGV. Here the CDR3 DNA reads TGTGCCAGCAGCTTTGCGGAAAGCACGGGAGAGACCCAGTACTTC. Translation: CASSFAESTGETQYF.

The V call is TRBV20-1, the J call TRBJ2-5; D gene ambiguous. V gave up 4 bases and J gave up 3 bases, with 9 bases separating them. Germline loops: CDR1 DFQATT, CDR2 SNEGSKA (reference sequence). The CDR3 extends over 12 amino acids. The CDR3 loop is CSATELKETQYF. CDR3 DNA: TGCAGTGCTACAGAACTAAAAGAGACCCAGTACTTC.

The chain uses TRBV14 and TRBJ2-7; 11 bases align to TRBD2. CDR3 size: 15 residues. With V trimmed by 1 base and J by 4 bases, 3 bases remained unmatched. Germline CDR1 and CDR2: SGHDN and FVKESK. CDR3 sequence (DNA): TGTGCCAGCAGCCAAGGGGCTAGCGGGAGGTACGAGCAGTACTTC. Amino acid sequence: CASSQGASGRYEQYF.

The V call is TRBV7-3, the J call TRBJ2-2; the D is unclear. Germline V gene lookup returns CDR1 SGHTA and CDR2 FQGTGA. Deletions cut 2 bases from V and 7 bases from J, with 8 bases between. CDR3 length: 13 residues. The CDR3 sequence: CASSLVIYGELFF. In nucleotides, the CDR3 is TGTGCCAGCAGCTTAGTCATCTACGGGGAGCTGTTTTTT.

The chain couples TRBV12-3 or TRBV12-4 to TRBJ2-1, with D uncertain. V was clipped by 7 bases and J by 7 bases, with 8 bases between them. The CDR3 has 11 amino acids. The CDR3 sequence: CASKGVNEQFF. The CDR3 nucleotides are TGTGCCAGCAAAGGAGTGAATGAGCAGTTCTTC.

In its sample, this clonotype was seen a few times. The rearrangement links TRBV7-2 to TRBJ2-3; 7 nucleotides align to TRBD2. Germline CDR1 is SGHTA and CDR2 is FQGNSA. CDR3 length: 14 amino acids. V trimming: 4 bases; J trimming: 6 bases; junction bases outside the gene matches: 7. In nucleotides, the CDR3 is TGTGCCAGCAGCTCCGGCGGGAGCCCTGATACGCAGTATTTT. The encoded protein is CASSSGGSPDTQYF. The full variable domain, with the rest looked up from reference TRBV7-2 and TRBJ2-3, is GAGVSQSPSNKVTEKGKDVELRCDPISGHTALYWYRQSLGQGLEFLIYFQGNSAPDKSGLPSDRFSAERTGGSVSTLTIQRTQQEDSAVYLCASSSGGSPDTQYFGPGTRLTVL.

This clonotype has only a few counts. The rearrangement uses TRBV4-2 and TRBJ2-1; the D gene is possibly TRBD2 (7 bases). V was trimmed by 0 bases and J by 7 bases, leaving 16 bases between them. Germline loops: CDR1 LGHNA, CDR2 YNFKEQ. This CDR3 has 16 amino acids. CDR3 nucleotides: TGTGCCAGCAGCCAAGATCGGGTGGGGGGGCGGAATGAGCAGTTCTTC. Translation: CASSQDRVGGRNEQFF.

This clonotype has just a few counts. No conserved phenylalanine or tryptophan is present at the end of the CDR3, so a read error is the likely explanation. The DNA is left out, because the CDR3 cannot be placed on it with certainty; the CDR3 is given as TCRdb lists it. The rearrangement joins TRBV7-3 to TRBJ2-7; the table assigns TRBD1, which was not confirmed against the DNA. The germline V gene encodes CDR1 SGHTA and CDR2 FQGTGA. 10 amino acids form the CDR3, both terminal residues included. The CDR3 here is CASSLTLPPI.

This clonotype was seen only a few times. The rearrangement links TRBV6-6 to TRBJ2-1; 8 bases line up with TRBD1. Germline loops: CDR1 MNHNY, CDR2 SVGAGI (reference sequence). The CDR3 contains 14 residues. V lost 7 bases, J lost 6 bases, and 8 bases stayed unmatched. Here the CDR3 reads CASTYRGKFNEQFF. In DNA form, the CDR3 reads TGTGCCAGCACCTACAGGGGGAAATTCAATGAGCAGTTCTTC.

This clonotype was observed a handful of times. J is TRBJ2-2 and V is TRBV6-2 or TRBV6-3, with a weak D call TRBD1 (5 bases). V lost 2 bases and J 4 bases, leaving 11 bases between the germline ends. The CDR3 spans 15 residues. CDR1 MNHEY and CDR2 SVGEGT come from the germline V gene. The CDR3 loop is CASSYARESTGELFF. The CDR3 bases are TGTGCCAGCAGTTACGCCAGGGAAAGCACCGGGGAGCTGTTTTTT.

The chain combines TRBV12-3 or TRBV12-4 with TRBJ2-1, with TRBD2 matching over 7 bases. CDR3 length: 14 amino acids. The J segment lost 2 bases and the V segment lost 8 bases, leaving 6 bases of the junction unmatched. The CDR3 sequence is CASRGDLAYNEQFF. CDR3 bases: TGTGCCAGCCGGGGGGATCTCGCCTACAATGAGCAGTTCTTC.

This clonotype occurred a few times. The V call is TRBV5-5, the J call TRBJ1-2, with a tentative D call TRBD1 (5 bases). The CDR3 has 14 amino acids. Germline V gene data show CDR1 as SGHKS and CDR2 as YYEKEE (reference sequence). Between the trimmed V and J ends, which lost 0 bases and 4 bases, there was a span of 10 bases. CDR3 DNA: TGTGCCAGCAGCTTGGTAGGGACGGGCTATGGCTACACCTTC. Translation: CASSLVGTGYGYTF.

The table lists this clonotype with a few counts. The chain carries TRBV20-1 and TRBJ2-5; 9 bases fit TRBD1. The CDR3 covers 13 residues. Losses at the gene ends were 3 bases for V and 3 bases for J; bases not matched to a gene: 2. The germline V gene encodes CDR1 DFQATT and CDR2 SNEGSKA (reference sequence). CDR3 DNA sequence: TGCAGTGCTAGGACAGGGGGTAAAGAGACCCAGTACTTC. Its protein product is CSARTGGKETQYF.

The CDR3 DNA reads as TGTGCCAGCAGTTACCCCGAAGGGGGGGCAGATACGCAGTATTTT. This translates into CASSYPEGGADTQYF. This sequence joins TRBV6-6 and TRBJ2-3; TRBD2 might be the D (7 bases). The germline gives CDR1 MNHNY, CDR2 SVGAGI (reference sequence). Trimming pared 2 bases from V and 4 bases from J, leaving 13 bases between. This CDR3 has 15 residues.

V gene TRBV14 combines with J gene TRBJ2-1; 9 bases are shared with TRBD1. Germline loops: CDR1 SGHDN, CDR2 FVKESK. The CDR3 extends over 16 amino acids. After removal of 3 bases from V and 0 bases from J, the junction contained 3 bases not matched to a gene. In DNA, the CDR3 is TGTGCCAGCAGCCACCGACAGGGGGTCTCCTACAATGAGCAGTTCTTC. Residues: CASSHRQGVSYNEQFF.

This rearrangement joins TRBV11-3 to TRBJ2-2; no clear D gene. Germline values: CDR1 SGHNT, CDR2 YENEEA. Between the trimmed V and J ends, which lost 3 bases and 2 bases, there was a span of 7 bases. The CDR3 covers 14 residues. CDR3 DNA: TGTGCCAGCAGCTTTAGTGTTAACACCGGGGAGCTGTTTTTT. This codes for CASSFSVNTGELFF.

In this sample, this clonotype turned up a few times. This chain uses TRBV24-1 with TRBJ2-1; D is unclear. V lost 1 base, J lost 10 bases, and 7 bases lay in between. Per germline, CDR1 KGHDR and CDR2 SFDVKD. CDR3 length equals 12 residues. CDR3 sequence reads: CATSDFLEEQFF. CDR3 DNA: TGTGCCACCAGTGATTTCCTGGAGGAGCAGTTCTTC.

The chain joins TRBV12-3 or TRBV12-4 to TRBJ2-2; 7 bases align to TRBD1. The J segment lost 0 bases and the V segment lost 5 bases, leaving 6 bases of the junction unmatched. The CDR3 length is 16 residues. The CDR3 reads CASSKRTGANTGELFF. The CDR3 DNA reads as TGTGCCAGCAGTAAGCGGACAGGAGCGAACACCGGGGAGCTGTTTTTT.

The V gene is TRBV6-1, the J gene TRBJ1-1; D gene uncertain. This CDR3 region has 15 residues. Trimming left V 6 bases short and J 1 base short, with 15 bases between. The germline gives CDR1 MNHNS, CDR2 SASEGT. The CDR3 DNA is TGTGCCAGCAGCTTAAAAGTCCGAGGGAACACTGAAGCTTTCTTT. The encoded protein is CASSLKVRGNTEAFF.

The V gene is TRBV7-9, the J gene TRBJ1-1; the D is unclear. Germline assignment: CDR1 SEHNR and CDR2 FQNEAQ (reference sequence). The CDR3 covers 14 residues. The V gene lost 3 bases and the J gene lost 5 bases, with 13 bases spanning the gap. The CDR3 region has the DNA TGTGCCAGCAGCTTCCGGCAGGTTGGTACTGAAGCTTTCTTT. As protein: CASSFRQVGTEAFF.